The entry below gives a single T cell receptor (beta chain) sequence along with its context. This clone has a handful of counts. The clone's antigen remains unknown. It has no much larger one-base neighbor in the sample; base qualities were not kept. This record belongs to a study of CD8+ T cells in alopecia areata (dated by TCRdb to 2016 to 2019). As for the study more broadly: In both human patients and the C3H/HeJ mouse model, the study applied high-throughput TCRbeta sequencing to look at T cell clonal expansion in alopecia areata. In humans, TCRbeta sequencing was performed on scalp tissue and on sorted CD4+ and CD8+ peripheral blood T cells from healthy controls and from patients with patchy or totalis/universalis alopecia areata. Clonality in the scalp was compared among normal scalp (n=4), patchy alopecia areata scalp (n=8), and alopecia totalis/universalis scalp (n=8). RNA was extracted with the PAXgene miRNA kit for fixed scalp, the miRNeasy kit for PBMCs, and the RNeasy kit for mouse skin. Amplification of TCRbeta CDR3 regions was done by immunoSEQ multiplex PCR using 35 Vbeta forward primers and 13 Jbeta reverse primers. General findings and caveats noted by the study authors: Unlike mouse skin, which is dominated by gammadelta T cells, normal human skin has resident alphabeta T cells that are also sequenced, and this complicates analysis of the scalp TCR repertoire. Compared with normal scalp, lesional scalp had higher clonality and more expanded CD8+ clones, particularly in alopecia totalis/universalis, a pattern that suggests antigenic drive. TCR sequences shared between patients were less clear than in mice, possibly partly because of HLA diversity in the patient population.

The library was made by the immunoSEQ multiplex PCR assay. RNA was extracted from all samples and reverse transcribed into cDNA, which served as template for TCR sequencing. First-strand cDNA was synthesized using SuperScript III with a 2:1 mix of oligo-dT and random hexamers. Amplification bias was assessed with a synthetic immune receptor repertoire, and residual bias was removed computationally. Turning to the authors' computational methods: Raw reads were preprocessed for error removal, and CDR3 was defined according to IMGT conventions as running from the conserved cysteine to phenylalanine. To get clonality, Shannon entropy was normalized by log2 of the number of productive unique TCRs and the result was subtracted from 1. Whether scalp clones were CD4 or CD8 was inferred by matching scalp TCRbeta sequences against CD4 and CD8 repertoires sorted from blood. This immuneACCESS table, as held by TCRdb, lists in-frame sequences with V and J called but not all clones. Of the missing ones, under half trace to an unresolved V gene in checked studies; the others have no known cause. V, J and clone size are taken as reported in that table, and D and trimming were inferred from the DNA itself. The sample table records roughly 100,000 clones; approximately 52% of these occur just once. The ten largest account for 8% to 10% of the sample.

The CDR3 starts with the cysteine, ends with the phenylalanine, and has 14 residues. This entry keeps only the CDR3 DNA: 42 bases, framed from base 1. CDR1 is given as SGHRS and CDR2 as YFSETQ, both from the germline V gene. V is cut by 4 bases and J by 2 bases, and the space between the germline ends is 11 bases. PBMCs were isolated by density centrifugation and stained for CD3, CD4 and CD8, and CD4+ and CD8+ T cells were sorted on a FACSAria. Unaffected controls provided scalp biopsies and blood samples. The sequencing sample was made of CD4+ T cells sorted from blood. Here the chain combines TRBV5-1 and TRBJ2-3; TRBD2 is perhaps the D gene, given 6 matching bases. The TCR sequence derives from a human donor in good health. The CDR3 in this case is CASSPGLNTDTQYF. The DNA sequence reads TGCGCCAGCAGCCCCGGACTAAACACAGATACGCAGTATTTT.